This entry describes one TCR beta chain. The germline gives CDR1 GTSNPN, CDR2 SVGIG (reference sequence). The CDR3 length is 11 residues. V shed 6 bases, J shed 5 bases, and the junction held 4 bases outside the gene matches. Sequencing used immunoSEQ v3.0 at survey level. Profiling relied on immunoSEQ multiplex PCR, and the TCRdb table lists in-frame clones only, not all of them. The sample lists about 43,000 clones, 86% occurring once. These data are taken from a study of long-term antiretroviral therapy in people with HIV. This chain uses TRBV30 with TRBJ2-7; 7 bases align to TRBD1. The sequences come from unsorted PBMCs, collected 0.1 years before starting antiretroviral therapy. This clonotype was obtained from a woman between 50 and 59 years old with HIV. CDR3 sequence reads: CACSGTDEQYF. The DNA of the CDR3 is TGTGCCTGTTCGGGGACAGACGAGCAGTACTTC.